This TCR beta chain was sequenced for a study of cytomegalovirus exposure and HLA in healthy donors. Study-wide findings and caveats: Fewer than 200 TCR beta chains were listed as cytomegalovirus-associated.

Concerning this clone itself: The target antigen is unknown.

The primer mix had 60 Vbeta and 13 Jbeta primers. Some clones are missing from TCRdb's copy, which holds only in-frame ones; the method was immunoSEQ multiplex PCR. The sample lists 170,000 or so clones, more than 60% occurring once. This CDR3 contains 14 residues. Per the germline V gene, CDR1 is MNHEY and CDR2 is SVGAGI. Between the trimmed V and J ends, which lost 5 bases and 5 bases, there was a span of 16 bases. Sequencing was done on a sample of PBMCs. This TCR came from a woman aged 30 to 39 in good health and CMV-seropositive. This chain links TRBV6-5 with TRBJ2-7; perhaps TRBD1 as D (6 bases). CDR3 coding DNA: TGTGCCAGCAGTCGCGGACAGCCGGTCCACGAGCAGTACTTC. The encoded protein is CASSRGQPVHEQYF.